This TCR beta chain was captured by sequencing in a study of identical twins. Overall study findings and caveats: Compared with unrelated sharing, twin-shared out-of-frame alpha sequences had more low-probability sequences.

CDR3 size: 14 residues. Trimming took 3 bases from V and 8 from J; bases not matched to a gene: 7. Germline CDR1 and CDR2: SGHRS and YFSETQ. In the case of this clonotype: Its antigen is currently unknown.

Each CDR3 protein gets one entry after TCRdb re-called the 5' RACE reads with MiXCR. The table shows 500,000 to 600,000 distinct CDR3 sequences, with less than 25% occurring only once. Each donor (without exception) was a healthy Caucasian. This sample was also put to use in a study of T cells expressing NK-cell markers. That source reports: In several experiments, sorting was confined to alpha-beta TCR T cells through use of an anti-gamma-delta TCR antibody. Whether the expanded NKG2C+ T cell clones recognized HCMV remained unclear.

Source material: CD4+ T cells sorted from blood. The source is a woman younger than 35 in good health. V and J are TRBV5-1 and TRBJ2-1; 8 positions match TRBD1. The CDR3 DNA sequence: TGCGCCAGCAGCTCGAACAGGGGGTCGGATGAGCAGTTCTTC. Protein: CASSSNRGSDEQFF.